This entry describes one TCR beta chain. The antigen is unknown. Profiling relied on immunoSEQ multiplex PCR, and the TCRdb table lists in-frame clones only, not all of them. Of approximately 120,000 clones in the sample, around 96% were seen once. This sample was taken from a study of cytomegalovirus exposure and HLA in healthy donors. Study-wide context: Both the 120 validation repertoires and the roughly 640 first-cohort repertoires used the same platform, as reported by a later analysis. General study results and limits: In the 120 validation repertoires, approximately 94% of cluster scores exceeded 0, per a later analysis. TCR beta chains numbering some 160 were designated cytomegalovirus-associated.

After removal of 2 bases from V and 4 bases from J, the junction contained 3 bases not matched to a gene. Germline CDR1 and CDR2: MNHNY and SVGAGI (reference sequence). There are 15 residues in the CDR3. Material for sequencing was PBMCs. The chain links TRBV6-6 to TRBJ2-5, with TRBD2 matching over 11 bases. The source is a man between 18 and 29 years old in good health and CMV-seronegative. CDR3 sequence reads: CASSYTSGSLETQYF. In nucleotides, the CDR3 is TGTGCCAGCAGTTACACTAGCGGGAGCTTAGAGACCCAGTACTTC.